This TCR beta chain is from a study of T cells expressing NK-cell markers. As for the study in general: Sorted CD3+CD56-NKG2C+, CD3+CD56+NKG2C- and CD3+CD56+NKG2C+ T cells were the source of the TCR beta repertoires. Findings and caveats of the study: Dominant NKG2C+ clonotypes were found to form about 1.0-7.0% of CD8+ T cells in roughly 6 donors. These same clonotypes (in a few donors) also led the CD3+CD56-NKG2C+ fraction.

The CDR3 has 15 amino acids. From germline, CDR1 is SGHVS and CDR2 FNYEAQ. Details on this clonotype: Its antigen is not known.

5'RACE template switching with UMIs produced the TCR beta cDNA. TCRdb re-analyzed the 5' RACE reads; it lists each CDR3 protein once, without DNA. The sample totals about 380,000 distinct CDR3 sequences. This TCR derives from a man aged 18-75 years in good health. Input material: blood T cells: a sorted CD56 or NKG2C T cell subset, CD4+ or CD8+ T cells, or bulk PBMC T cells (not recorded which). The V and J genes are TRBV7-6 and TRBJ2-1; no DNA is available, so the TRBD1 call from TCRdb remains unchecked. The CDR3 here is CASSPLGTNYNEQFF.